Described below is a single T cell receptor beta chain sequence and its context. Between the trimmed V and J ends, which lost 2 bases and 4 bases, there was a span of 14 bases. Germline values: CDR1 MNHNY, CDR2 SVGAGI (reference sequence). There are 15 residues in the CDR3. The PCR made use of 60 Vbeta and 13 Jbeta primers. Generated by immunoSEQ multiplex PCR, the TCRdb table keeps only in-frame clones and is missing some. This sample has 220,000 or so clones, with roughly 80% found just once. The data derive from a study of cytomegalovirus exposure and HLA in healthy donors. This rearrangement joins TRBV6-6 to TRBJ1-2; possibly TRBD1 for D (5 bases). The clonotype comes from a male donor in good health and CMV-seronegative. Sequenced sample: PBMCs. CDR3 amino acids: CASSYGKRQLYGYTF. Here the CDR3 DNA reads TGTGCCAGCAGTTACGGGAAAAGACAGCTCTATGGCTACACCTTC.